This is a list of T cell receptor beta chains from one sample in a study of T cells in Graves' hyperthyroidism and ophthalmopathy. Each CDR3 protein gets one entry after TCRdb re-called the multiplex PCR reads with MiXCR. The repertoire holds fewer than 550,000 distinct CDR3 sequences, with roughly 24% as singletons. The specimen was blood. The receptors derive from a woman under 40 with Graves' ophthalmopathy. Each CDR3 is given without its conserved first and last residue. A D gene is named only where the DNA matches it firmly.

TRBV7-9 | - | ASSRGGPYSTETQY
TRBV28 | - | ASRISGQHYGYT
TRBV2 | TRBD2 | ASRLAGGPREQY
TRBV12-3/TRBV12-4 | - | ASSFSQGVEAF
TRBV18 | - | ASSPVQADNTEAF
TRBV6-5 | - | ASSYASADTEAF
TRBV11-2 | - | ASRAPSGVDGYT
TRBV20-1 | - | SAEGGLAKNIQY
TRBV6-1 | TRBD2 | ASSEGLAGGKTQY
TRBV11-2 | - | ASSLTGNIQY
TRBV4-2 | TRBD1 | ASSQERSDRGTGYT
TRBV6-1 | TRBD1 | ASRLDRGRTEAF
TRBV18 | - | ASSSGTQSYEQY
TRBV19 | - | ASRGTGFVTGELF
TRBV6-5 | TRBD1 | AGYRQGQSYGYT
TRBV6-2/TRBV6-3 | - | ASSYLGTNTGELF
TRBV7-9 | - | ASSQSVRNTIY
TRBV28 | TRBD1 | ASSPRTGGLSGYT
TRBV6-5 | - | ASSRINTEAF
TRBV28 | TRBD1 | ASSLTGRWPQH
TRBV10-3 | - | AISRGAASDTNTEAF
TRBV12-3/TRBV12-4 | TRBD1 | ASSYRDRGPYEQY
TRBV18 | TRBD1 | ASSPGQSNYGYT
TRBV10-3 | - | AISDVGEPSYEQY
TRBV11-3 | - | ASSLTYTASQETQY
TRBV12-3/TRBV12-4 | - | ASVLETDGEAF
TRBV2 | - | ASSEWREGQPQH
TRBV4-2 | - | ASSQDIWASSYNEQF
TRBV30 | - | AWSVREKQETQY
TRBV11-2 | TRBD1 | ASSFTGDTGELF
TRBV12-3/TRBV12-4 | - | ASSLGHANTEAF
TRBV10-2 | - | ASSESGGGLPRYTQY
TRBV10-3 | - | AIRTGYEDEQY
TRBV27 | - | ASSPRWNQPQH
TRBV19 | - | ASSTAVYGELF
TRBV12-3/TRBV12-4 | TRBD1 | ASSFSGGPEAF
TRBV3-1 | TRBD1 | ASSQAGQGQGYT
TRBV6-1 | TRBD2 | ASSWKRGSGETQY
TRBV12-3/TRBV12-4 | TRBD1 | ASTKTDRPQETQY
TRBV7-8 | - | ASSPRSAYEQY
TRBV30 | TRBD1 | AYQMRTGLFAEAF
TRBV19 | - | ASNMDRNYGYT
TRBV6-2/TRBV6-3 | TRBD1 | ASSWTGESEAF
TRBV7-2 | - | ASSPRGAYQPQH
TRBV28 | - | ASSFHSSHNEQF
TRBV6-1 | - | ASREGSTEAF
TRBV30 | TRBD1 | AWGTGSNQPQH
TRBV6-1 | - | ASRKNSGNTIY
TRBV4-1 | TRBD1 | ASSQGPGGVNTEAF
TRBV10-3 | - | AISPSKGSGELF
TRBV6-5 | TRBD2 | ASSYEALASPYEQY
TRBV9 | - | ASSVDLRTDVEQY
TRBV29-1 | - | SVARDGQPQH
TRBV11-1 | - | ASSAIGTFENTEAF
TRBV20-1 | TRBD2 | SARDPGGGSYEQY
TRBV7-8 | - | ASSLAAGVSGTEAF
TRBV2 | - | ASSERYRTAKGETQY
TRBV29-1 | - | SVVLGNTGELF
TRBV24-1 | - | ATSDLDSNQPQH